Below are 18 T cell receptor beta chains sequenced from a single sample in a study of blood T cell repertoires in COVID-19. TCRdb's table, derived via immunoSEQ multiplex PCR, lists solely in-frame clones and lacks some. The profile shows under 80,000 clones, roughly 80% of them singletons. Sequences were obtained from peripheral blood. The origin of the receptors is a man older than 75 with active or convalescent COVID-19.

The J gene is TRBJ2-4, the V gene TRBV27; the match to TRBD1 covers 7 bases. The V gene end was trimmed by 5 bases and the J gene end by 5 bases; junction bases not matched to a gene: 12. The CDR3 length is 16 residues. Germline V CDR1 and CDR2: MNHEY, SMNVEV (reference sequence). This CDR3 reads CASSKLRDSGENIQYF. As DNA, the CDR3 is TGTGCCAGCAGTAAACTCCGGGACAGTGGGGAAAACATTCAGTACTTC.

The chain employs TRBV9 and TRBJ2-1, with 10 positions matching TRBD2. V trimming: 2 bases; J trimming: 1 base; junction bases outside the gene matches: 3. CDR3 length: 16 amino acids. Germline V lookup: CDR1 SGDLS, CDR2 YYNGEE. The CDR3: CASSVPAGGSYNEQFF. The CDR3 DNA is TGTGCCAGCAGCGTCCCAGCGGGAGGGTCCTACAATGAGCAGTTCTTC.

V is TRBV9 and J is TRBJ2-3, with 9 bases matching TRBD1. The trim removed 4 bases at V and 7 bases at J, leaving 10 bases unmatched. Germline CDR1 reads SGDLS; CDR2 reads YYNGEE. The CDR3 length is 15 residues. Written as DNA, the CDR3 is TGTGCCAGCAGCACAGGACAGGGGTTTACGTATACGCAGTATTTT. The encoded protein is CASSTGQGFTYTQYF.

The V gene is TRBV4-1, the J gene TRBJ1-4, with D tentatively TRBD1 (6 bases). The germline V gene has CDR1 MGHRA and CDR2 YSYEKL. There are 16 residues in the CDR3. V gave up 9 bases and J gave up 0 bases, with 17 bases separating them. The CDR3 loop is CARGWGGLTTNEKLFF. The CDR3 nucleotides read TGCGCCAGGGGTTGGGGGGGGCTGACAACTAATGAAAAACTGTTTTTT.

The gene calls are TRBV9 and TRBJ2-2, with 10 bases that match TRBD1. Unmatched junction bases numbered 5, after V lost 3 bases and J lost 3 bases. Germline assignment: CDR1 SGDLS and CDR2 YYNGEE. The CDR3 sequence is 16 residues long. In DNA form, the CDR3 reads TGTGCCAGCAGCGAGACGGACAGGGGGGACACCGGGGAGCTGTTTTTT. As protein: CASSETDRGDTGELFF.

The chain is built from TRBV2 and TRBJ1-3, with unresolved D. Germline CDR1 and CDR2: SNHLY and FYNNEI. The CDR3 has 12 residues. V was shortened by 8 bases and J by 4 bases, with 9 bases between the two germline ends. In DNA, the CDR3 is TGTGCCAGCCTCTTGACAGGAAACACCATATATTTT. Its protein is CASLLTGNTIYF. Looking up the rest from reference TRBV2 and TRBJ1-3 gives the full variable domain: EPEVTQTPSHQVTQMGQEVILRCVPISNHLYFYWYRQILGQKVEFLVSFYNNEISEKSEIFDDQFSVERPDGSNFTLKIRSTKLEDSAMYFCASLLTGNTIYFGEGSWLTVV.

The V and J genes are TRBV19 and TRBJ1-5, with D maybe TRBD1 (6 bases). Germline V lookup: CDR1 LNHDA, CDR2 SQIVND (reference sequence). The CDR3 is made up of 14 amino acids. Trimming shortened V by 8 bases and J by 10 bases, and 21 bases separated the two germline ends. CDR3 nucleotides: TGTGCCAGTGTACCGAGACAGGAGTATTCCCCCCAGCATTTT. It is translated as CASVPRQEYSPQHF.

This chain uses TRBV6-5 with TRBJ2-5, with 7 bases identical to TRBD2. V dropped 7 bases and J dropped 7; count of bases not matched to a gene: 12. From germline, CDR1 is MNHEY and CDR2 SVGAGI. This CDR3 is 14 amino acids long. The CDR3 DNA sequence: TGTGCCAGCAATCCAGGACTAGTTCAGGGGACCCAGTACTTC. Amino acids: CASNPGLVQGTQYF.

The chain uses TRBV27 and TRBJ1-2; 8 bases fit TRBD1. Unmatched junction bases numbered 13, after V lost 5 bases and J lost 2 bases. Germline V CDR1 and CDR2: MNHEY, SMNVEV (reference sequence). The CDR3 sequence is 17 residues long. CDR3 nucleotide sequence: TGTGCCAGCAGTCCCCCCCCCGGGACAGGAAACAACTATGGCTACACCTTC. Protein sequence: CASSPPPGTGNNYGYTF.

This clone is medium-sized in the sample. This chain connects TRBV24-1 to TRBJ1-5, with 9 bases matching TRBD1. Germline V gives CDR1 KGHDR, CDR2 SFDVKD. V dropped 9 bases and J dropped 4; count of bases not matched to a gene: 6. The CDR3 sequence is 14 residues long. In DNA form, the CDR3 reads TGTGCCACCGGACAGGGGAGGGGAAATCAGCCCCAGCATTTT. The encoded protein is CATGQGRGNQPQHF.

This clone was seen only a few times. This chain joins TRBV29-1 and TRBJ1-2, with TRBD1 matching 7 bases. CDR1 and CDR2 (germline): SQVTM, ANQGSEA. Germline trimming cut 5 bases from V and 7 bases from J; bases unmatched to any gene: 7. The CDR3 spans 12 residues. CDR3 coding DNA: TGCAGCGTTCCGAAGGGGGCGATTGGCTACACCTTC. This translates into CSVPKGAIGYTF.

The chain employs TRBV28 and TRBJ2-1; 8 nucleotides match TRBD1. The CDR3 length is 14 residues. Germline CDR1 is MDHEN and CDR2 is SYDVKM. Trimming cost V 5 bases and J 10 bases; bases outside gene matches: 10. CDR3 in amino acids: CASSPRTGFEEQFF. Here the CDR3 DNA reads TGTGCCAGCAGTCCCCGGACAGGGTTTGAAGAGCAGTTCTTC.

The chain couples TRBV7-2 to TRBJ2-1; 8 nucleotides match TRBD1. V shed 4 bases and J 4 bases; nucleotides not matched to a gene: 9. Germline assignment: CDR1 SGHTA and CDR2 FQGNSA. The CDR3 covers 16 residues. The CDR3 region has the DNA TGTGCCAGCAGCTCACGCTTGGACAGGGAATACAATGAGCAGTTCTTC. Translated, it gives CASSSRLDREYNEQFF. Drawing the rest from reference TRBV7-2 and TRBJ2-1, the complete variable domain is GAGVSQSPSNKVTEKGKDVELRCDPISGHTALYWYRQSLGQGLEFLIYFQGNSAPDKSGLPSDRFSAERTGGSVSTLTIQRTQQEDSAVYLCASSSRLDREYNEQFFGPGTRLTVL.

The rearrangement joins TRBV10-3 to TRBJ2-1, with 10 bases that match TRBD2. V lost 1 base, J lost 7 bases, and 7 bases stayed unmatched. This CDR3 region has 16 residues. Germline V lookup: CDR1 ENHRY, CDR2 SYGVKD. CDR3 nucleotide sequence: TGTGCCATCAGTGAGTTTAGCGGGAGGCCCCGTAATGAGCAGTTCTTC. This encodes CAISEFSGRPRNEQFF.

The genes are TRBV6-2 or TRBV6-3 and TRBJ2-3; D is unclear. Per germline, CDR1 MNHEY and CDR2 SVGEGT. V dropped 2 bases and J dropped 4 bases, with 10 bases sitting between them. This CDR3 region has 14 residues. The CDR3 DNA is TGTGCCAGCAGTTACCCGCGGCTCGCAGATACGCAGTATTTT. Encoded protein: CASSYPRLADTQYF.

This sequence joins TRBV6-2 or TRBV6-3 and TRBJ2-5, with 14 bases fitting TRBD2. This CDR3 has 17 amino acids. Germline CDR1 MNHEY, CDR2 SVGEGT. The V gene end was trimmed by 5 bases and the J gene end by 1 base; junction bases not matched to a gene: 6. The CDR3 sequence: CASSRGLAGALQETQYF. In nucleotides, the CDR3 is TGTGCCAGCAGTCGGGGACTAGCGGGGGCCCTCCAAGAGACCCAGTACTTC.

The V call is TRBV11-1, the J call TRBJ2-7; D perhaps matches TRBD2 (5 bases). With 7 bases removed from V and 0 bases from J, the gap between germline ends came to 13 bases. The CDR3 contains 14 residues. In germline, CDR1 is SGHAT, CDR2 FQDESV (reference sequence). The CDR3 spells CASTLQRDSYEQYF. The CDR3, as DNA: TGTGCCAGCACACTTCAACGGGACTCCTACGAGCAGTACTTC.

This clone appeared a few times. The chain has TRBV5-1 and TRBJ2-1, with a tentative D call TRBD2 (7 bases). Trimming left V 3 bases short and J 7 bases short, with 17 bases between. CDR3 length equals 15 residues. Germline loops: CDR1 SGHRS, CDR2 YFSETQ. CDR3 region: CASSYTGRGWNEQFF. The CDR3 DNA follows: TGCGCCAGCAGCTATACAGGGAGGGGCTGGAATGAGCAGTTCTTC.